This TCR beta chain stems from a study of blood T cell repertoires in COVID-19. Ages ranged from roughly 18 to 100 years, with residence in about 24 US areas. Assignments of participants to cohorts depended upon their own reported clinical history. In the 2 weeks before study entry, exposed participants met a COVID-19 case, which was PCR-confirmed or clinician-diagnosed. Authors' data handling: Using reference gene primer amplification, nucleated cell counts were estimated. TCRdb keeps only in-frame clones here, not all; method: immunoSEQ multiplex PCR. V and J calls and clone size are copied from that table; D and trimming were computed from the DNA. The data show 350,000 to 400,000 clones, with approximately 91% seen just once and roughly 0.9% held by the top ten. Sample: PBMCs or T cells enriched from blood (not recorded which). The sequence was collected from a woman between 40 and 55 years old who had been exposed to COVID-19.

CDR3 amino acids: CASSSRGANVLTF. The DNA for the CDR3 is TGTGCCAGCAGCTCACGGGGGGCCAACGTCCTGACTTTC. The V gene is TRBV6-6, the J gene TRBJ2-6; D is unresolved. The V gene lost 6 bases and the J gene lost 4 bases, with 7 bases spanning the gap. CDR3 length: 13 amino acids. The germline gives CDR1 MNHNY, CDR2 SVGAGI (reference sequence).